Listed here is a single TCR beta chain. These data belong to a study of blood T cell repertoires in COVID-19. Only in-frame clones appear in the TCRdb table, and some are missing; sequencing was by immunoSEQ multiplex PCR. The sample contains about 28,000 clones, 76% of which appear only once. V was pared by 11 bases and J by 6 bases, with 12 bases of the junction left unmatched. CDR3 length: 14 residues. CDR1 and CDR2 (germline): SNHLY, FYNNEI. The chain combines TRBV2 with TRBJ2-1; TRBD2 matches 8 bases. The source of this sequence is a man aged 70 or older with acute or convalescent COVID-19. Sequences were obtained from peripheral blood. CDR3 region: CARSGGGFSNEQFF. CDR3 DNA: TGTGCCCGAAGCGGGGGCGGCTTCTCCAATGAGCAGTTCTTC.